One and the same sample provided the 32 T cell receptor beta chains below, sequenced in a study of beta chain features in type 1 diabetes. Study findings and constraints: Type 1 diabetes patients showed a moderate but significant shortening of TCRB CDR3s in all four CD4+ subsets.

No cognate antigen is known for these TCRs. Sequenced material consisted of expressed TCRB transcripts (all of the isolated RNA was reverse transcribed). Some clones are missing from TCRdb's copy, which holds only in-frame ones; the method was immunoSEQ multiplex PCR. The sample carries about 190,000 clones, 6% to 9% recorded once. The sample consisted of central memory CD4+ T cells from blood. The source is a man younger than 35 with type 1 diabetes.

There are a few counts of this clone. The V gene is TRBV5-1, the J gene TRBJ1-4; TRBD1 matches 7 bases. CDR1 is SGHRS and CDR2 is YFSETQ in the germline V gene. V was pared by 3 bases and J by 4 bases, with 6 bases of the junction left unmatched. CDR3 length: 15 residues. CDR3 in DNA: TGCGCCAGCAGCTCCCTGGGGACAGATAATGAAAAACTGTTTTTT. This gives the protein CASSSLGTDNEKLFF.

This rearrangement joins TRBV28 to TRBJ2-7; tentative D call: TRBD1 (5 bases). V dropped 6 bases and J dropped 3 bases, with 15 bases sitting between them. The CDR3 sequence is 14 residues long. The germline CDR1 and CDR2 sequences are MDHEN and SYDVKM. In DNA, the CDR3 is TGTGCCAGCAGACCTCAAGACAGACTCTACGAGCAGTACTTC. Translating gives CASRPQDRLYEQYF.

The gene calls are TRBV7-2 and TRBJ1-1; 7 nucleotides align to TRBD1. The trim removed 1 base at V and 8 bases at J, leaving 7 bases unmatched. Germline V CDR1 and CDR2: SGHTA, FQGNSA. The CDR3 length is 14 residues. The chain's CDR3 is CASSLVWDSGEAFF. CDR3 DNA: TGTGCCAGCAGCTTAGTTTGGGACAGCGGAGAAGCTTTCTTT.

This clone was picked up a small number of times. The CDR3 loop reads CSVGRTGGDEQYF. Written as DNA, the CDR3 is TGCAGCGTTGGTAGGACAGGGGGAGACGAGCAGTACTTC. The chain links TRBV29-1 to TRBJ2-7, with 10 bases identical to TRBD1. The CDR3 runs 13 residues. The germline gives CDR1 SQVTM, CDR2 ANQGSEA. V was clipped by 4 bases and J by 5 bases; unmatched bases: 5.

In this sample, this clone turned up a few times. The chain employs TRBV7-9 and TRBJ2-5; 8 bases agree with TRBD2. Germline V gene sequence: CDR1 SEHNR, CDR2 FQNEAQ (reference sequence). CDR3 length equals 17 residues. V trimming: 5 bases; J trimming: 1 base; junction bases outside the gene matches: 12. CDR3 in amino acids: CASSPLSSSGVQETQYF. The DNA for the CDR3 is TGTGCCAGCAGCCCACTCAGCAGTAGCGGGGTCCAAGAGACCCAGTACTTC.

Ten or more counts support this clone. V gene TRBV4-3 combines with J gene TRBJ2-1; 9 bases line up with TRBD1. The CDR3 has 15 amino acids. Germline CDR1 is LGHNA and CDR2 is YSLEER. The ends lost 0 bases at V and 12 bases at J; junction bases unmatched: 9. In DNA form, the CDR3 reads TGCGCCAGCAGCCAAGATCTGGGACAGGGCTGGGTGCAGTTCTTC. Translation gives CASSQDLGQGWVQFF.

Written as DNA, the CDR3 is TGTGCCAGCAGACAGGAATACAATGAGCAGTTCTTC. This translates into CASRQEYNEQFF. V and J are TRBV2 and TRBJ2-1, with D tentatively TRBD1 (5 bases). This CDR3 spans 12 amino acids. CDR1 and CDR2 from the germline V gene are SNHLY and FYNNEI. The ends were cut back, 6 bases at V and 4 bases at J, with 7 bases in the middle.

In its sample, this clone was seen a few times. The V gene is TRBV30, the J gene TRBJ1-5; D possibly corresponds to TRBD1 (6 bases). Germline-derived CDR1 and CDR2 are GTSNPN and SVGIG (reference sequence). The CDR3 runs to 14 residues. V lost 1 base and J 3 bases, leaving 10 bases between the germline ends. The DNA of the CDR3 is TGTGCCTGGAGTGGGGGGCACTACAATCAGCCCCAGCATTTT. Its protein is CAWSGGHYNQPQHF.

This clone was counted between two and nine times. The CDR3 bases are TGTGCCAGCTCACTATCAGCGAACACCGGGGAGCTGTTTTTT. This gives the protein CASSLSANTGELFF. V is TRBV18 and J is TRBJ2-2; D call uncertain. Germline V gene data show CDR1 as KGHSH and CDR2 as LQKENI. CDR3 length equals 14 residues. V was cut by 4 bases and J by 0 bases, with 6 bases left in between.

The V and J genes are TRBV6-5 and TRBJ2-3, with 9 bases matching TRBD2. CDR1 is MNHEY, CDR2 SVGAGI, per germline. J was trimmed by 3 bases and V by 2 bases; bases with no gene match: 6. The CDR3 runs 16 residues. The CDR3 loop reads CASSYRGLAETDTQYF. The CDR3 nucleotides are TGTGCCAGCAGTTACAGGGGACTAGCCGAGACAGATACGCAGTATTTT.

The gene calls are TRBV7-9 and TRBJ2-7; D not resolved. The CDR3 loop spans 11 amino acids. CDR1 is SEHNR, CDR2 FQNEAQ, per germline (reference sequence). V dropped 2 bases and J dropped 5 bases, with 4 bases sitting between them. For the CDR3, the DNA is TGTGCCAGCAGCTTACTAAACGAGCAGTACTTC. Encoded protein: CASSLLNEQYF.

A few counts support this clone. The DNA for the CDR3 is TGTGCCAGCGCCAGGGGGACTAGCGACGACGAGCAGTACTTC. Its translation: CASARGTSDDEQYF. This chain links TRBV18 with TRBJ2-7; 10 nucleotides align to TRBD2. Germline trimming cut 8 bases from V and 5 bases from J; bases unmatched to any gene: 9. This CDR3 region has 14 residues. Germline loops: CDR1 KGHSH, CDR2 LQKENI.

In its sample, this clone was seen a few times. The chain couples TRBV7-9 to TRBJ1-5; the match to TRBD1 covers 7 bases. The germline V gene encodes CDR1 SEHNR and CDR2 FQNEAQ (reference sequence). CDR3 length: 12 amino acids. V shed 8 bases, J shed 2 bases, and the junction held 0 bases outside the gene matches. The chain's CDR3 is CASGTGNQPQHF. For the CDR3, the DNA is TGTGCCAGCGGGACAGGCAATCAGCCCCAGCATTTT.

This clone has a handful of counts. CDR3 amino acids: CASSGGYTHFF. The CDR3 DNA reads TGTGCCAGCAGTGGCGGGTATACCCATTTCTTC. The chain couples TRBV25-1 to TRBJ2-1; D perhaps matches TRBD2 (5 bases). The germline CDR1 and CDR2 sequences are MGHDK and SYGVNS. The length of the CDR3 is 11 residues. V was clipped by 4 bases and J by 16 bases, with 14 bases between them. Full variable domain (rest looked up from reference TRBV25-1 and TRBJ2-1): EADIYQTPRYLVIGTGKKITLECSQTMGHDKMYWYQQDPGMELHLIHYSYGVNSTEKGDLSSESTVSRIRTEHFPLTLESARPSHTSQYLCASSGGYTHFFGPGTRLTVL.

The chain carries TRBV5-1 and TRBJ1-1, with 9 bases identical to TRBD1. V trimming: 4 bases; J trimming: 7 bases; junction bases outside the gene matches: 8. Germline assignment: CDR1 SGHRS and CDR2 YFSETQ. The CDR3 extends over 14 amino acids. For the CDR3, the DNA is TGCGCCAGCAGCCCGGACAGGGGAGGGGGTGAAGCTTTCTTT. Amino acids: CASSPDRGGGEAFF. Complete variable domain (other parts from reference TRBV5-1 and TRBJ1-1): KAGVTQTPRYLIKTRGQQVTLSCSPISGHRSVSWYQQTPGQGLQFLFEYFSETQRNKGNFPGRFSGRQFSNSRSEMNVSTLELGDSALYLCASSPDRGGGEAFFGQGTRLTVV.

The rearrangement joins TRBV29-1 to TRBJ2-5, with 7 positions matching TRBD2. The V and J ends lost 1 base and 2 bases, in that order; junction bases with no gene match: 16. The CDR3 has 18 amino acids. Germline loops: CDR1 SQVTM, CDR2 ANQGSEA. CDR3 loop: CSVEGVTVRDYAQETQYF. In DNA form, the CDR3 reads TGCAGCGTTGAAGGTGTCACGGTCCGGGACTACGCACAAGAGACCCAGTACTTC.

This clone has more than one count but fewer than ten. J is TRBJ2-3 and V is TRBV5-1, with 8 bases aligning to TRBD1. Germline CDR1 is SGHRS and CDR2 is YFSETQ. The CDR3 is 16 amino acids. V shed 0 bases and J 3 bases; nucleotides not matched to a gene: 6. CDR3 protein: CASSLAGGAGTDTQYF. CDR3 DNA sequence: TGCGCCAGCAGCTTGGCAGGGGGCGCCGGGACAGATACGCAGTATTTT.

CDR3: CASSQDRPTDTQYF. DNA of the CDR3: TGCGCCAGCAGCCAAGACAGGCCCACAGATACGCAGTATTTT. The rearrangement joins TRBV4-1 to TRBJ2-3; no reliable D call. The CDR3 contains 14 residues. Trimming stripped 0 bases from V and 2 bases from J, with 6 bases between. From germline, CDR1 is MGHRA and CDR2 YSYEKL.

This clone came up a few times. In DNA, the CDR3 is TGTGCCAGCAGCTCCCTAAGGAGCGGAAATGAGCAGTTCTTC. It specifies CASSSLRSGNEQFF. V and J are TRBV28 and TRBJ2-1, with D possibly being TRBD2 (5 bases). V was clipped by 6 bases and J by 7 bases, with 16 bases between them. The CDR3 loop spans 14 amino acids. Germline loops: CDR1 MDHEN, CDR2 SYDVKM.

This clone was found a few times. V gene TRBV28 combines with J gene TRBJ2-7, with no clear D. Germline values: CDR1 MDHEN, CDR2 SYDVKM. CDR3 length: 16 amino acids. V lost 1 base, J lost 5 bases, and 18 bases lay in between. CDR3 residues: CASSLYLYGVWNEQYF. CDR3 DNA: TGTGCCAGCAGTTTATATCTTTACGGAGTGTGGAACGAGCAGTACTTC. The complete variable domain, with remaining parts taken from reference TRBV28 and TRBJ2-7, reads DVKVTQSSRYLVKRTGEKVFLECVQDMDHENMFWYRQDPGLGLRLIYFSYDVKMKEKGDIPEGYSVSREKKERFSLILESASTNQTSMYLCASSLYLYGVWNEQYFGPGTRLTVT.

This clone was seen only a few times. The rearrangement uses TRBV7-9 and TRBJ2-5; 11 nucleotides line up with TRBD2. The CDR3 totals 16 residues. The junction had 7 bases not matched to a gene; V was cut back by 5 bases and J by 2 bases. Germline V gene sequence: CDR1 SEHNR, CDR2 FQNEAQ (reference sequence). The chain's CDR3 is CASSPNRLAGQETQYF. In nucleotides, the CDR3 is TGTGCCAGCAGCCCTAATCGACTAGCGGGGCAAGAGACCCAGTACTTC.

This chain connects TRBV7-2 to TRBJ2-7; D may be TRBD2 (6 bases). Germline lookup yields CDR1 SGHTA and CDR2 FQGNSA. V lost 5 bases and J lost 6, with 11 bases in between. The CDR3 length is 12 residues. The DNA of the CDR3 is TGTGCCAGCAGCCCCGGGACTTCCGAGCAGTACTTC. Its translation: CASSPGTSEQYF. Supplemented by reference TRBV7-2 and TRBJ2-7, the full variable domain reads GAGVSQSPSNKVTEKGKDVELRCDPISGHTALYWYRQSLGQGLEFLIYFQGNSAPDKSGLPSDRFSAERTGGSVSTLTIQRTQQEDSAVYLCASSPGTSEQYFGPGTRLTVT.

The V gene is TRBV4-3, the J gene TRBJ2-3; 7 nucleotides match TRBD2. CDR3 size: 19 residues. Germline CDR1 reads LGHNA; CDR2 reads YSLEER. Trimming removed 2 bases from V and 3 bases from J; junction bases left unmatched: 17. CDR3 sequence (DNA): TGCGCCAGCAGCCAAAGCCCCCCTCGAGGAGCGGGGCGGACAGATACGCAGTATTTT. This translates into CASSQSPPRGAGRTDTQYF.

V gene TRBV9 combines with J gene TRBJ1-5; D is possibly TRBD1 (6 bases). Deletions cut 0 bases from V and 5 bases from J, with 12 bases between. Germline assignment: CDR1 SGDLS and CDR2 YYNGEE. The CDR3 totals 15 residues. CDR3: CASSVGPGAYQPQHF. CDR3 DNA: TGTGCCAGCAGCGTAGGTCCAGGGGCCTATCAGCCCCAGCATTTT.

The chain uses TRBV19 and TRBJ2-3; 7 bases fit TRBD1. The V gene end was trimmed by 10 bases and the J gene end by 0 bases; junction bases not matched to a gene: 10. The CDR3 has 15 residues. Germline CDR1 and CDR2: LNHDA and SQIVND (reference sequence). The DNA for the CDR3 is TGTGCCACCTACCAACAGGGGAGCAGCACAGATACGCAGTATTTT. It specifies CATYQQGSSTDTQYF.

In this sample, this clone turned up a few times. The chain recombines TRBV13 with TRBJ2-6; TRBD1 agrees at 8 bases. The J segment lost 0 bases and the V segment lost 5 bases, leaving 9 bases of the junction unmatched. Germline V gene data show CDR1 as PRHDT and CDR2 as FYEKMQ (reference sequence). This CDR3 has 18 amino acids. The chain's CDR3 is CASSTRDRLPSGANVLTF. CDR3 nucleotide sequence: TGTGCCAGCAGCACAAGGGACAGGTTGCCCTCTGGGGCCAACGTCCTGACTTTC.

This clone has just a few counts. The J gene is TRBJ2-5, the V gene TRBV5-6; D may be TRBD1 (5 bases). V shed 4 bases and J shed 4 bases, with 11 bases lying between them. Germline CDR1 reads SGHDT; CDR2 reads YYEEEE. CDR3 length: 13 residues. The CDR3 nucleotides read TGTGCCAGCAGCCCTACCGACAGAGAGACCCAGTACTTC. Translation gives CASSPTDRETQYF.

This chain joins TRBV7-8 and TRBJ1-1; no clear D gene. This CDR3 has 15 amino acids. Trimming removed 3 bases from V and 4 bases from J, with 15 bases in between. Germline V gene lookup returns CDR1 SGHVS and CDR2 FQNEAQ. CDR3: CASSFYQTSGTEAFF. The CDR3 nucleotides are TGTGCCAGCAGCTTTTACCAAACCTCGGGCACTGAAGCTTTCTTT. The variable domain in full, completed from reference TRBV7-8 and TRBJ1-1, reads GAGVSQSPRYKVAKRGQDVALRCDPISGHVSLFWYQQALGQGPEFLTYFQNEAQLDKSGLPSDRFFAERPEGSVSTLKIQRTQQEDSAVYLCASSFYQTSGTEAFFGQGTRLTVV.

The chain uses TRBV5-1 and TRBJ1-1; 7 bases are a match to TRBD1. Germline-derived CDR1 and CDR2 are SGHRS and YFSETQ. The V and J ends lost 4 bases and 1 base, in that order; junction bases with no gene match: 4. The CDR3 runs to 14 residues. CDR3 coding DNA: TGCGCCAGCAGCCCGGACAGGCCGAACACTGAAGCTTTCTTT. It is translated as CASSPDRPNTEAFF.

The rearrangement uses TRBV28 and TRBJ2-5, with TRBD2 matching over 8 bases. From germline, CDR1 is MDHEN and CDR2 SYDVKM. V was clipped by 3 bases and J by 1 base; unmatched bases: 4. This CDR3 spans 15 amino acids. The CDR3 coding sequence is TGTGCCAGCAGTTTCCTAACTAGCGGCCAAGAGACCCAGTACTTC. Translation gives CASSFLTSGQETQYF.

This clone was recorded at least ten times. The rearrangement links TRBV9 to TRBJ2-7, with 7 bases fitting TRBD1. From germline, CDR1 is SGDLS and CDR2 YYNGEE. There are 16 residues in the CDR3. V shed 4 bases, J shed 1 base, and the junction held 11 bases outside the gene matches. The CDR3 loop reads CASSSSSGTESYEQYF. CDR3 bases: TGTGCCAGCAGCTCCTCCTCCGGGACAGAATCCTACGAGCAGTACTTC.

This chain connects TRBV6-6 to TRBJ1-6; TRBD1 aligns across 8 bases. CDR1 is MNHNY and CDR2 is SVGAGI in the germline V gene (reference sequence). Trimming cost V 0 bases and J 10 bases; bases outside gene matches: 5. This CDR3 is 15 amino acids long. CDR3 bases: TGTGCCAGCAGTTACTCTGGTGCAGGGGGCTCACCCCTCCACTTT. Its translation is CASSYSGAGGSPLHF.